The next 22 T cell receptor beta chains were all read from a single sample in a study of cytomegalovirus exposure and HLA in healthy donors. Researchers ran the PCR with 60 Vbeta and 13 Jbeta primers. Repertoires were generated with immunoSEQ multiplex PCR, while TCRdb's copy carries only in-frame clones and drops some. This sample has approximately 87,000 clones, with roughly 81% found just once. Input material: PBMCs. The receptors were sampled from a woman under 30 in good health and CMV-seropositive.

This clone was observed a few times. The rearrangement joins TRBV5-1 to TRBJ2-7, with 9 bases matching TRBD1. The trim removed 0 bases at V and 0 bases at J, leaving 4 bases unmatched. Germline V gene lookup returns CDR1 SGHRS and CDR2 YFSETQ. The CDR3 sequence is 16 residues long. The CDR3 loop is CASSLVPTGGSYEQYF. The CDR3 bases are TGCGCCAGCAGCTTGGTCCCGACAGGGGGCTCCTACGAGCAGTACTTC.

J is TRBJ2-3 and V is TRBV5-6, with 10 bases that match TRBD2. There are 15 residues in the CDR3. The V gene end was trimmed by 1 base and the J gene end by 4 bases; junction bases not matched to a gene: 3. Germline CDR1 SGHDT, CDR2 YYEEEE. CDR3 nucleotide sequence: TGTGCCAGCAGCTTGTCTAGCGGGAGCCCAGATACGCAGTATTTT. Its translation: CASSLSSGSPDTQYF.

About this clone: Additional DNA sequences in this sample encode the identical CDR3. CDR3 protein: CASSVGGSSYEQYF. CDR3 nucleotides: TGTGCCAGCAGCGTAGGTGGGAGTTCCTACGAGCAGTACTTC. The V call is TRBV9, the J call TRBJ2-7; D possibly corresponds to TRBD2 (5 bases). Germline lookup yields CDR1 SGDLS and CDR2 YYNGEE. This CDR3 contains 14 residues. V lost 0 bases and J lost 1, with 8 bases in between.

V usage is TRBV20-1 and J usage is TRBJ1-2, with 8 positions matching TRBD1. V trimming: 6 bases; J trimming: 8 bases; junction bases outside the gene matches: 5. Germline CDR1 and CDR2: DFQATT and SNEGSKA (reference sequence). This CDR3 has 11 amino acids. The chain's CDR3 is CSALTGGGYTF. Here the CDR3 DNA reads TGCAGTGCCCTCACAGGGGGAGGCTACACCTTC.

The chain recombines TRBV18 with TRBJ1-1; the D gene is possibly TRBD1 (6 bases). Trimming shortened V by 4 bases and J by 2 bases, and 11 bases separated the two germline ends. Per germline, CDR1 KGHSH and CDR2 LQKENI. The CDR3 loop spans 14 amino acids. This CDR3 is CASSRTESNTEAFF. The CDR3 DNA is TGTGCCAGCTCACGGACAGAGAGCAACACTGAAGCTTTCTTT.

The chain is built from TRBV7-6 and TRBJ2-3; possible D gene TRBD1, 6 bases. The germline V and J ends were trimmed by 3 bases and 4 bases, with 14 bases remaining between them. Per the germline V gene, CDR1 is SGHVS and CDR2 is FNYEAQ. CDR3 length equals 15 residues. The DNA for the CDR3 is TGTGCCAGCAGCTTCGAGGGGGATTCCGCAGATACGCAGTATTTT. Residues: CASSFEGDSADTQYF.

The table lists this clone with a few counts. The rearrangement joins TRBV10-1 to TRBJ2-1; D is perhaps TRBD2 (5 bases). Germline values: CDR1 WNHNN, CDR2 SYGVQD (reference sequence). The CDR3 loop spans 14 amino acids. The ends were cut back, 4 bases at V and 7 bases at J, with 14 bases in the middle. In DNA, the CDR3 is TGCGCCAGCAGTGTGGTAGCGACTGGGAATGAGCAGTTCTTC. Residues: CASSVVATGNEQFF.

The table lists this clone with a few counts. The rearrangement links TRBV4-1 to TRBJ1-1; 7 positions agree with TRBD1. Germline values: CDR1 MGHRA, CDR2 YSYEKL. V lost 0 bases, J lost 2 bases, and 3 bases stayed unmatched. This CDR3 spans 15 amino acids. This CDR3 is CASSQEPGGNTEAFF. In DNA form, the CDR3 reads TGCGCCAGCAGCCAAGAGCCAGGGGGTAACACTGAAGCTTTCTTT.

The chain carries TRBV5-4 and TRBJ2-3, with no clear D. Trimming shortened V by 3 bases and J by 6 bases, and 17 bases separated the two germline ends. Germline-derived CDR1 and CDR2 are SGHNT and YYREEE (reference sequence). The CDR3 is 15 residues long. In DNA, the CDR3 is TGTGCCAGCAGCTACGAGACCCAGGATGAGGATACGCAGTATTTT. It yields the protein CASSYETQDEDTQYF.

This chain uses TRBV5-1 with TRBJ1-1; D unresolved. The CDR3 sequence is 15 residues long. Germline V gene sequence: CDR1 SGHRS, CDR2 YFSETQ. V lost 2 bases to trimming and J lost 4 bases, with 15 bases between them. CDR3 in DNA: TGCGCCAGCAGCTTTCTGGTAGAACCGGGCACTGAAGCTTTCTTT. Translating it yields CASSFLVEPGTEAFF.

V is TRBV4-1 and J is TRBJ2-3; 12 bases align to TRBD1. V gave up 6 bases and J gave up 6 bases; unmatched junction bases: 7. The CDR3 consists of 15 residues. Per the germline V gene, CDR1 is MGHRA and CDR2 is YSYEKL. The CDR3 DNA is TGCGCCAGCAGGCCAGGGACAGGGGGCCACGATACGCAGTATTTT. Its protein is CASRPGTGGHDTQYF.

This sequence joins TRBV19 and TRBJ1-5; 8 nucleotides line up with TRBD1. Germline-derived CDR1 and CDR2 are LNHDA and SQIVND (reference sequence). Trimming removed 8 bases from V and 0 bases from J; junction bases left unmatched: 9. The CDR3 spans 16 residues. The CDR3 is CASCSQGVNSNQPQHF. The DNA for the CDR3 is TGTGCCAGTTGCTCACAGGGGGTAAATAGCAATCAGCCCCAGCATTTT.

V gene TRBV28 combines with J gene TRBJ2-6; a weak D match, TRBD1 (6 bases). Germline CDR1 and CDR2: MDHEN and SYDVKM. The CDR3 is made up of 15 amino acids. Trimming cost V 7 bases and J 2 bases, with 12 bases left between them. The CDR3 loop reads CASTGTSTGANVLTF. CDR3 DNA sequence: TGTGCCAGCACCGGGACATCCACTGGGGCCAACGTCCTGACTTTC. The full variable domain, with the rest looked up from reference TRBV28 and TRBJ2-6, is DVKVTQSSRYLVKRTGEKVFLECVQDMDHENMFWYRQDPGLGLRLIYFSYDVKMKEKGDIPEGYSVSREKKERFSLILESASTNQTSMYLCASTGTSTGANVLTFGAGSRLTVL.

V usage is TRBV5-4 and J usage is TRBJ2-5; D is unresolved. The CDR3 length is 12 residues. In germline, CDR1 is SGHNT, CDR2 YYREEE (reference sequence). V was shortened by 2 bases and J by 2 bases, with 4 bases between the two germline ends. The CDR3 region has the DNA TGTGCCAGCAGCTTAGCGCAAGAGACCCAGTACTTC. Its protein product is CASSLAQETQYF.

The CDR3 nucleotides read TGTGCCAGCAGCGTAGGAACAGGGGTTTTGTACACTGAAGCTTTCTTT. Translation: CASSVGTGVLYTEAFF. The V and J genes are TRBV9 and TRBJ1-1, with 7 bases identical to TRBD1. The CDR3 has 16 amino acids. Germline CDR1 is SGDLS and CDR2 is YYNGEE. V lost 0 bases, J lost 3 bases, and 8 bases stayed unmatched. Full variable domain (remainder filled in from reference TRBV9 and TRBJ1-1): DSGVTQTPKHLITATGQRVTLRCSPRSGDLSVYWYQQSLDQGLQFLIQYYNGEERAKGNILERFSAQQFPDLHSELNLSSLELGDSALYFCASSVGTGVLYTEAFFGQGTRLTVV.

The genes are TRBV30 and TRBJ2-7, with a possible D match to TRBD1 (6 bases). The CDR3 has 14 residues. V was pared by 0 bases and J by 4 bases, with 13 bases between. CDR1 and CDR2 (germline): GTSNPN, SVGIG (reference sequence). The CDR3 DNA follows: TGTGCCTGGAGTGTCTGGGACACAACATACGAGCAGTACTTC. It codes for CAWSVWDTTYEQYF.

This clone turned up a few times. The genes are TRBV5-6 and TRBJ2-5; D gene uncertain. The CDR3 loop spans 14 amino acids. Trimming shortened V by 0 bases and J by 9 bases, and 15 bases separated the two germline ends. From germline, CDR1 is SGHDT and CDR2 YYEEEE. CDR3 in amino acids: CASSLANSFRAQYF. The DNA of the CDR3 is TGTGCCAGCAGCTTGGCCAATAGTTTTCGGGCCCAGTACTTC. Full variable domain (missing parts from reference TRBV5-6 and TRBJ2-5): DAGVTQSPTHLIKTRGQQVTLRCSPKSGHDTVSWYQQALGQGPQFIFQYYEEEERQRGNFPDRFSGHQFPNYSSELNVNALLLGDSALYLCASSLANSFRAQYFGPGTRLLVL.

This chain connects TRBV28 to TRBJ1-1, with 11 positions matching TRBD1. Germline V gives CDR1 MDHEN, CDR2 SYDVKM. The CDR3 has 16 amino acids. The trim removed 4 bases at V and 0 bases at J, leaving 4 bases unmatched. CDR3 sequence reads: CASSSGQGALNTEAFF. As DNA, the CDR3 is TGTGCCAGCAGTTCAGGACAGGGGGCGTTGAACACTGAAGCTTTCTTT.

The rearrangement links TRBV27 to TRBJ1-4; D not certain. Germline-derived CDR1 and CDR2 are MNHEY and SMNVEV (reference sequence). V shed 4 bases and J shed 7 bases, with 13 bases lying between them. The CDR3 contains 14 residues. Here the CDR3 DNA reads TGTGCCAGCAGTTGGCGGGGTGGGGTTGAAAAACTGTTTTTT. Translating gives CASSWRGGVEKLFF.

V is TRBV19 and J is TRBJ2-7, with 8 bases fitting TRBD2. CDR3 length: 18 amino acids. After removal of 3 bases from V and 2 bases from J, the junction contained 15 bases not matched to a gene. Per the germline V gene, CDR1 is LNHDA and CDR2 is SQIVND (reference sequence). CDR3 protein: CASSIPTRERGPPYEQYF. CDR3 nucleotides: TGTGCCAGTAGTATTCCCACCCGGGAGCGGGGGCCTCCCTACGAGCAGTACTTC. Based on the CDR3 plus reference TRBV19 and TRBJ2-7, the full variable domain is DGGITQSPKYLFRKEGQNVTLSCEQNLNHDAMYWYRQDPGQGLRLIYYSQIVNDFQKGDIAEGYSVSREKKESFPLTVTSAQKNPTAFYLCASSIPTRERGPPYEQYFGPGTRLTVT.

The genes are TRBV29-1 and TRBJ2-5; maybe TRBD1 (6 bases). The CDR3 consists of 14 residues. In germline, CDR1 is SQVTM, CDR2 ANQGSEA. Deletions cut 4 bases from V and 2 bases from J, with 14 bases between. CDR3 loop: CSVVDSLKQETQYF. CDR3 sequence (DNA): TGCAGCGTTGTGGACAGCCTAAAACAAGAGACCCAGTACTTC.

The chain has TRBV15 and TRBJ1-3, with a tentative D call TRBD1 (5 bases). The germline V gene has CDR1 LNHNV and CDR2 YYDKDF (reference sequence). CDR3 size: 15 residues. Trimming shortened V by 5 bases and J by 1 base, and 12 bases separated the two germline ends. The CDR3 region is CATSLPQGSGNTIYF. CDR3 coding DNA: TGTGCCACCAGCTTACCTCAGGGTTCTGGAAACACCATATATTTT.